The 11 T cell receptor beta chains presented below share a single source sample, sequenced in a study of Ad26.COV2.S vaccination and SARS-CoV-2 variants. Treatment given: around 19 received Ad26.COV2.S at low or high dose, single or two shots; about 5 received placebo; per-sample allocation not given. All samples were drawn on day 63, counting from the first vaccine or placebo injection. Clones were sequenced by immunoSEQ multiplex PCR, and TCRdb holds only the in-frame ones, with some missing. Counted here are some 480,000 clones, around 90% occurring once; the ten biggest clones make up roughly 13%. Sequencing used peripheral blood, obtained in a trial of Ad26.COV2.S vaccine versus placebo. The source of these receptors is a person between 18 and 65 years old who received the Ad26.COV2.S COVID-19 vaccine or a placebo.

This chain connects TRBV11-2 to TRBJ2-7, with a weak D call TRBD2 (5 bases). CDR3 length: 17 amino acids. Trimming cost V 5 bases and J 3 bases, with 23 bases left between them. In germline, CDR1 is SGHAT, CDR2 FQNNGV. The CDR3 protein is CASSAGVARAIRYEQYF. The CDR3 DNA reads as TGTGCCAGCAGCGCGGGTGTGGCGAGGGCCATTCGCTACGAGCAGTACTTC.

The J gene is TRBJ1-2, the V gene TRBV5-4; the match to TRBD1 covers 8 bases. This CDR3 has 16 amino acids. The V gene end was trimmed by 0 bases and the J gene end by 4 bases; junction bases not matched to a gene: 8. The V gene's germline CDR1 is SGHNT and CDR2 YYREEE (reference sequence). CDR3 coding DNA: TGTGCCAGCAGCTTGGGCACCACAGGGGGACTCTATGGCTACACCTTC. The encoded protein is CASSLGTTGGLYGYTF.

This chain connects TRBV30 to TRBJ1-6, with TRBD1 as a possible D gene (5 bases). There are 14 residues in the CDR3. CDR1 and CDR2 from the germline V gene are GTSNPN and SVGIG (reference sequence). The V gene lost 3 bases and the J gene lost 5 bases, with 11 bases spanning the gap. The CDR3 spells CAWRSGTNNSPLHF. DNA of the CDR3: TGTGCCTGGAGGTCCGGGACTAATAATTCACCCCTCCACTTT.

The rearrangement joins TRBV4-3 to TRBJ2-4; D gene ambiguous. Trimming took off 1 base at V and 0 bases at J, with 7 bases between the two ends. Germline CDR1 is LGHNA and CDR2 is YSLEER. The CDR3 spans 15 residues. The CDR3, as DNA: TGCGCCAGCAGCCAAGGACAACTAGCCAAAAACATTCAGTACTTC. Its translation: CASSQGQLAKNIQYF.

The rearrangement joins TRBV14 to TRBJ1-6; D is unclear. The CDR3 length is 13 residues. With 3 bases removed from V and 8 bases from J, the gap between germline ends came to 8 bases. Per the germline V gene, CDR1 is SGHDN and CDR2 is FVKESK. The CDR3 region is CASSQYADSPLHF. The CDR3 DNA reads as TGTGCCAGCAGCCAGTATGCGGATTCACCCCTCCACTTT.

The chain recombines TRBV10-3 with TRBJ2-7; a weak D match, TRBD1 (6 bases). Germline values: CDR1 ENHRY, CDR2 SYGVKD. The CDR3 consists of 14 residues. V lost 2 bases to trimming and J lost 9 bases, with 17 bases between them. CDR3: CAISEEDTGSGQYF. Here the CDR3 DNA reads TGTGCCATCAGTGAGGAGGATACAGGGTCGGGGCAGTACTTC.

The chain joins TRBV6-6 to TRBJ2-1; 8 bases are a match to TRBD1. The CDR3 runs 22 residues. The trim removed 5 bases at V and 5 bases at J, leaving 29 bases unmatched. Germline lookup yields CDR1 MNHNY and CDR2 SVGAGI (reference sequence). CDR3 DNA sequence: TGTGCCAGCAGTCGCCAAACAGGGGGGCGGTCCAAGGGAACAGGGGCCAACAATGAGCAGTTCTTC. This translates into CASSRQTGGRSKGTGANNEQFF.

This clone was recorded once. This sequence joins TRBV10-3 and TRBJ1-6; D gene unclear. The ends were cut back, 0 bases at V and 7 bases at J, with 7 bases in the middle. The germline gives CDR1 ENHRY, CDR2 SYGVKD. The CDR3 contains 14 residues. The chain's CDR3 is CAISESYMNSPLHF. CDR3 nucleotides: TGTGCCATCAGTGAGTCGTACATGAATTCACCCCTCCACTTT.

This clone was counted a few times. The chain has TRBV7-9 and TRBJ2-7; 7 nucleotides line up with TRBD2. V shed 8 bases and J 2 bases; nucleotides not matched to a gene: 6. The CDR3 extends over 13 amino acids. Looked up from germline, CDR1 is SEHNR and CDR2 is FQNEAQ (reference sequence). Here the CDR3 reads CASEPSGTYEQYF. CDR3 DNA sequence: TGTGCCAGCGAACCTAGCGGCACCTACGAGCAGTACTTC.

This chain links TRBV4-1 with TRBJ2-1; perhaps TRBD2 as D (6 bases). Germline-derived CDR1 and CDR2 are MGHRA and YSYEKL. The CDR3 contains 15 residues. The ends were cut back, 5 bases at V and 6 bases at J, with 17 bases in the middle. DNA for the CDR3: TGCGCCAGCAGCGGCGGGACCCCCAAGCCCAATGAGCAGTTCTTC. Protein product: CASSGGTPKPNEQFF.

This clone was observed a single time. This sequence joins TRBV9 and TRBJ1-4; no clear D gene. CDR3 size: 15 residues. Per the germline V gene, CDR1 is SGDLS and CDR2 is YYNGEE. The V end was cut by 4 bases, the J end by 7 bases, with 17 bases between. Here the CDR3 DNA reads TGTGCCAGCAGCCCCCGGACGGGTGGGGTTGAAAAACTGTTTTTT. It specifies CASSPRTGGVEKLFF.